The 19 T cell receptor beta chains below come from one sample, sequenced in a study of T-cell reconstitution after alpha-beta-depleted transplantation in children. The library targeted TCRbeta and was prepared with unique molecular identifiers. MiXCR, applied by TCRdb to the PCR reads, yields one record per CDR3 protein. The profile shows about 580,000 distinct CDR3 sequences, 23% of them singletons. Source: PBMCs, mostly from graft donor cells, taken 360 days after TCRalphabeta/CD19-depleted stem cell transplant. Source of these receptors: a boy younger than two who had a stem cell transplant for acute myeloid leukemia, so the T cells may come from the graft donor.

This sequence joins TRBV10-3 and TRBJ2-3; D not resolved. The V and J ends lost 3 bases and 4 bases respectively, with 8 bases between them. This CDR3 has 13 amino acids. Germline CDR1 and CDR2: ENHRY and SYGVKD. The CDR3 nucleotides are TGTGCCATCAGTGAAGGGTCGGCAGATACGCAGTATTTT. It specifies CAISEGSADTQYF.

The chain couples TRBV10-2 to TRBJ2-3; TRBD1 might be the D (5 bases). V gave up 3 bases and J gave up 1 base, with 11 bases separating them. The CDR3 is 15 residues long. CDR1 and CDR2 from the germline V gene are WSHSY and SAAADI. As DNA, the CDR3 is TGCGCCAGCAGTGATGGGGAAGGGGGCACAGATACGCAGTATTTT. Protein product: CASSDGEGGTDTQYF.

The chain is built from TRBV11-1 and TRBJ2-5, with 9 bases matching TRBD2. V lost 0 bases, J lost 0 bases, and 20 bases stayed unmatched. The germline V gene encodes CDR1 SGHAT and CDR2 FQDESV (reference sequence). CDR3 size: 22 residues. The CDR3 DNA reads TGTGCCAGCAGCTTAGCGATGGGGGAGTTCGGACAGGCTAGCGGGGACCAAGAGACCCAGTACTTC. The encoded protein is CASSLAMGEFGQASGDQETQYF.

V and J are TRBV10-3 and TRBJ2-1, with 7 bases aligning to TRBD2. The CDR3 runs to 15 residues. After removal of 3 bases from V and 7 bases from J, the junction contained 9 bases not matched to a gene. Germline CDR1 ENHRY, CDR2 SYGVKD. CDR3 DNA sequence: TGTGCCATCAGTGACTCGACGCCTAGCGGAAATGAGCAGTTCTTC. Protein product: CAISDSTPSGNEQFF.

The V gene is TRBV20-1, the J gene TRBJ2-1; 9 bases align to TRBD2. V was clipped by 3 bases and J by 6 bases; unmatched bases: 18. CDR3 length equals 18 residues. Germline CDR1 reads DFQATT; CDR2 reads SNEGSKA (reference sequence). Written as DNA, the CDR3 is TGCAGTGCTAGGCATGGCGGGGGGGCCATAATCTCGGCCAATGAGCAGTTCTTC. This codes for CSARHGGGAIISANEQFF.

Ten or more counts support this clonotype. V and J are TRBV12-3 or TRBV12-4 and TRBJ2-2; 9 nucleotides agree with TRBD1. Germline trimming cut 6 bases from V and 7 bases from J; bases unmatched to any gene: 6. This CDR3 contains 14 residues. The CDR3 loop is CASSWTGANGELFF. DNA for the CDR3: TGTGCCAGCAGCTGGACAGGGGCGAACGGGGAGCTGTTTTTT.

Points on this clonotype: With a much larger clone just one base away, this may be a read error. The CDR3 nucleotides read TGTGCCAGCAGTGACGGGACTAGACAATATACGCAGTATTTT. Residues: CASSDGTRQYTQYF. The chain is built from TRBV27 and TRBJ2-3; 8 nucleotides agree with TRBD2. The ends lost 5 bases at V and 7 bases at J; junction bases unmatched: 8. Germline-derived CDR1 and CDR2 are MNHEY and SMNVEV (reference sequence). The CDR3 contains 14 residues.

The gene calls are TRBV4-2 and TRBJ2-7; no reliable D call. The CDR3 has 12 amino acids. Per germline, CDR1 LGHNA and CDR2 YNFKEQ. Trimming removed 10 bases at V and 7 bases at J, with 17 bases between. As DNA, the CDR3 is TGTGCCATGGGCCCCACGAGTAAGGAGCAGTACGTC. The encoded protein is CAMGPTSKEQYV.

This clonotype came up a few times. This rearrangement joins TRBV15 to TRBJ2-4, with D perhaps matching TRBD1 or TRBD2 (5 bases each). The germline V and J ends were trimmed by 0 bases and 6 bases, with 12 bases remaining between them. This CDR3 comprises 15 residues. In germline, CDR1 is LNHNV, CDR2 YYDKDF (reference sequence). CDR3: CATSRDRDLGNIQYF. For the CDR3, the DNA is TGTGCCACCAGCAGAGATCGGGACCTAGGAAACATTCAGTACTTC.

This clonotype was seen only a few times. This rearrangement joins TRBV10-3 to TRBJ1-6; D uncertain. CDR3 length: 15 amino acids. CDR1 is ENHRY, CDR2 SYGVKD, per germline. V dropped 1 base and J dropped 5 bases, with 9 bases sitting between them. CDR3 protein: CAISEWEGDNSPLHF. DNA for the CDR3: TGTGCCATCAGTGAGTGGGAGGGAGATAATTCACCCCTCCACTTT.

This clonotype was seen only a few times. V gene TRBV4-2 combines with J gene TRBJ2-5; 11 bases are shared with TRBD2. V lost 6 bases, J lost 4 bases, and 13 bases stayed unmatched. This CDR3 region has 17 residues. The germline CDR1 and CDR2 sequences are LGHNA and YNFKEQ. In DNA, the CDR3 is TGTGCCAGCAGTGTGCTAGCGGGGGGTCGTAACGCAGAGACCCAGTACTTC. Translated, it gives CASSVLAGGRNAETQYF.

The V call is TRBV11-2, the J call TRBJ2-7; possibly TRBD1 for D (5 bases). The germline V and J ends were trimmed by 3 bases and 4 bases, with 10 bases remaining between them. The CDR3 is 13 amino acids. The germline CDR1 and CDR2 sequences are SGHAT and FQNNGV. CDR3 sequence reads: CASSFPDRYEQYF. The CDR3 nucleotides are TGTGCCAGCAGCTTCCCTGACAGATACGAGCAGTACTTC.

The J gene is TRBJ1-1, the V gene TRBV12-3 or TRBV12-4; D remains ambiguous. The CDR3 has 14 residues. Deletions cut 4 bases from V and 3 bases from J, with 12 bases between. In nucleotides, the CDR3 is TGTGCCAGCAGTTGGCGGGGAGGCTACACTGAAGCTTTCTTT. Protein product: CASSWRGGYTEAFF.

This clonotype was picked up a small number of times. The chain combines TRBV6-1 with TRBJ2-1; TRBD1 might be the D (5 bases). This CDR3 region has 15 residues. Germline-derived CDR1 and CDR2 are MNHNS and SASEGT. Trimming removed 5 bases at V and 4 bases at J, with 15 bases between. For the CDR3, the DNA is TGTGCCAGCAGTCGTTCAGGGTACGGGTACAATGAGCAGTTCTTC. It translates to CASSRSGYGYNEQFF.

J is TRBJ2-7 and V is TRBV4-2, with D perhaps given as TRBD1 or TRBD2 (5 bases each). The CDR3 loop spans 20 amino acids. V was cut by 4 bases and J by 3 bases, with 31 bases left in between. The germline CDR1 and CDR2 sequences are LGHNA and YNFKEQ. DNA for the CDR3: TGTGCCAGCAGCCCGATGGGAGCGACAGAAGCCAGAAAAGGATACTACGAGCAGTACTTC. Translating gives CASSPMGATEARKGYYEQYF.

This clonotype was seen ten or more times. The genes are TRBV13 and TRBJ1-4; D gene ambiguous. V dropped 5 bases and J dropped 10 bases, with 23 bases sitting between them. From germline, CDR1 is PRHDT and CDR2 FYEKMQ (reference sequence). The CDR3 has 16 amino acids. CDR3 sequence reads: CASSHQFPEGRGKLFF. The DNA for the CDR3 is TGTGCCAGCAGCCATCAATTCCCGGAAGGACGAGGAAAACTGTTTTTT.

The gene calls are TRBV7-2 and TRBJ2-2; TRBD2 aligns across 12 bases. CDR1 and CDR2 from the germline V gene are SGHTA and FQGNSA. V gave up 5 bases and J gave up 6 bases; unmatched junction bases: 4. This CDR3 is built from 15 residues. The CDR3 DNA is TGTGCCAGCAGCCTTCTAGCGGGGGGGGCCGGGGAGCTGTTTTTT. Residues: CASSLLAGGAGELFF.

In its sample, this clonotype was seen many times. This rearrangement joins TRBV3-1 to TRBJ2-3; no clear D. Germline lookup yields CDR1 LGHDT and CDR2 YNNKEL (reference sequence). This CDR3 comprises 16 residues. Trimming removed 1 base at V and 4 bases at J, with 15 bases between. CDR3 residues: CASSQALAAHPDTQYF. CDR3 sequence (DNA): TGTGCCAGCAGCCAAGCCCTGGCCGCCCACCCAGATACGCAGTATTTT.

The V and J genes are TRBV20-1 and TRBJ2-1; the D gene is possibly TRBD1 (5 bases). The CDR3 length is 17 residues. V was shortened by 1 base and J by 1 base, with 17 bases between the two germline ends. Germline-derived CDR1 and CDR2 are DFQATT and SNEGSKA (reference sequence). The CDR3, as DNA: TGCAGTGCTAGAGTAGGCAGGGTGCGAGAATCCTACAATGAGCAGTTCTTC. Its protein product is CSARVGRVRESYNEQFF.